This TCR beta chain emerged from a study of esophageal squamous cell carcinoma under preoperative chemotherapy. Notes on this clonotype: Its specificity is not known. One junction end disagrees with the germline gene, perhaps due to a read error.

The time point denotes: after preoperative PTX-NDP chemotherapy. Each CDR3 protein gets one entry after TCRdb re-called the PCR reads with MiXCR. The repertoire consists of around 10,000 distinct CDR3 sequences, with roughly half occurring once and the leading ten covering over 12%. Overall study results and limits: After treatment, tumor-infiltrating lymphocytes apparently came partly from blood T cells.

Germline-derived CDR1 and CDR2 are MNHNS and SASEGT. The CDR3 runs to 16 residues. The chain couples TRBV6-1 to TRBJ2-1; weak D call: TRBD1 (5 bases). This material was obtained from a patient given preoperative chemotherapy. The sequence came from a human donor with esophageal squamous cell carcinoma. The donor label of this sample is uncertain. The chain's CDR3 is CASTRLGRRATDTQYF. The CDR3 DNA is TGTGCCAGCACCAGACTGGGGCGAAGAGCCACAGACACGCAGTATTTC.